This TCR beta chain was recorded in a study of T cells in Graves' hyperthyroidism and ophthalmopathy. Germline V gene data show CDR1 as KGHSH and CDR2 as LQKENI. The V gene lost 2 bases and the J gene lost 6 bases, with 8 bases spanning the gap. The CDR3 contains 13 residues. This clonotype was recorded many times. What it recognizes is unknown. There were TCR beta CDR3 regions amplified from RNA transcripts. HTBI primers were the set used in a first-round RT-PCR of the TCR CDR3. A single record per CDR3 protein comes from TCRdb applying MiXCR to the multiplex PCR reads. The data show a few hundred thousand distinct CDR3 sequences, with around 20% seen just once and 50% held by the top ten. Findings and caveats of the study: Most thyroid clonotypes expanded above 0.001 appeared in blood too. The model forecast ophthalmopathy, anticipating it by a median about 7 months before onset.

Graves' hyperthyroidism is called stable when ophthalmopathy does not progress within 18 months. Diagnoses rested on clinical symptoms, serum thyroxine and TRAb, thyroid ultrasound and orbital computed tomography. The chain is built from TRBV18 and TRBJ2-1; D perhaps matches TRBD1 (5 bases). This receptor was taken from a woman aged 50 to 60 with Graves' hyperthyroidism. Material for sequencing was blood. The DNA of the CDR3 is TGTGCCAGCTCACCATCAGGGATCAATGAGCAGTTCTTC. Translation gives CASSPSGINEQFF.